This T cell receptor (beta chain) was recorded in a study of T cell responses to AZD1222 COVID-19 vaccine (dated by TCRdb to the early 2020s). In terms of the full investigation: AZD1222 recipients with second doses at about 4 weeks or about 12 weeks were pooled, because spike-specific TCR depth and breadth did not differ between schedules. A total of around 240 trial participants underwent TCR sequencing, of whom nearly 210 had received two doses of AZD1222 and some 25 had received two doses of the MenACWY control vaccine. Trial participants were enrolled into age subgroups of 18-55, 56-69 and 70-plus years, which contained about 150, 28 and 57 TCR-sequenced participants, respectively.

The sample's time point label is to be understood as: baseline before first vaccination. Vaccinee samples came from UK trials COV001 and COV002, including a single-blind randomized controlled phase 2/3 trial of AZD1222 (ChAdOx1 nCoV-19) in healthy adults. For TCRbeta chain sequencing, PBMC samples from trial participants were taken at day 0 and at day 28 after the second dose. At the junction V is shortened by 7 bases and J by 5 bases; bases outside the gene matches: 8. CDR1 and CDR2 were assigned from the germline V gene as MNHEY and SVGAGI. Reading from cysteine to phenylalanine, the CDR3 counts 15 amino acids. The CDR3 DNA has 45 bases and is translated from base 1. Turning to this clone: Its recognized antigen is unknown. Base qualities are missing; no much larger clone stands one base away.

Broad study findings and their caveats: Conclusions about previously exposed vaccinees are limited, since just a handful of AZD1222 recipients were seropositive for SARS-CoV-2 at baseline. The whole spike protein was spanned by vaccine-associated CD4 TCRs, and dominant responses were seen in regions 160-218 and 743-854. Most participants were white British and females outnumbered males, and the authors suggested that clonal diversity may have been underestimated. After two AZD1222 doses, both the breadth and the depth of spike-specific TCRs were significantly higher than at day 0 and than in MenACWY recipients. Reportedly, close to half of the unique spike-specific TCRs recognized epitopes lying outside the regions that are mutated in the B.1.351 and B.1.1.7 variants. In the small 56-69-year group, the increase in depth fell short of significance, most likely because of low power. No day 14 peak-response samples were available, so repertoires were characterized only after the peak T cell response.

The CDR3 regions of human TCRbeta chains were analyzed by immunosequencing. The published analysis was carried out like this. TCRs in the repertoires were matched against a reference library of SARS-CoV-2-specific TCRs that had been generated with the MIRA antigen-specificity platform. Breadth was defined as the fraction of unique TCRs that were SARS-CoV-2-associated. Depth was defined as the fraction of total T cells that were SARS-CoV-2-associated. Using the MIRA data, each spike-specific TCR was assigned both to the spike region to which the TCR was reactive and to a CD4 or CD8 class. Log10-transformed breadth and depth values were compared by one-way ANOVA with Sidak's multiple comparisons tests. In TCRdb, the immuneACCESS table is reduced to in-frame sequences with V and J assigned. These tables do not hold every clone; where another copy was compared, an unresolved V gene accounts for under half, and the others remain unexplained. V and J calls and clone size are those listed in that table; D and trimming were worked out from the DNA. The sample includes approximately 150,000 clones, with approximately 90% observed a single time. Of the sample, 4.4% falls within the top ten clones.

The clonotype originates from an adult in good health. Sequenced material: peripheral blood, taken on day 0 of AZD1222 vaccination. The V gene is TRBV6-5 and the J gene is TRBJ1-6, and 7 bases in between align with TRBD1. The bases read TGTGCCAGCACCTACGACAGGGCTAATAATTCACCCCTCCACTTT. It is translated as CASTYDRANNSPLHF.